This T cell receptor beta chain originates from a study of blood T cell repertoires in COVID-19. The wider study: Spain, Italy and the United States supplied samples that represented acute and convalescent COVID-19.

The CDR3 extends over 15 amino acids. From germline, CDR1 is LNHNV and CDR2 YYDKDF (reference sequence). V was pared by 0 bases and J by 12 bases, with 8 bases of the junction left unmatched. The protocol was immunoSEQ multiplex PCR, while the TCRdb copy is restricted to in-frame clones and leaves out a portion. The data hold over 90,000 clones, with approximately 90% observed a single time. The chain has TRBV15 and TRBJ2-1, with 10 bases fitting TRBD2. Sequences were obtained from peripheral blood. The TCR comes from a man in his fifties in a cohort sampled during active COVID-19. The CDR3 loop reads CATSRDASGGAVQFF. Here the CDR3 DNA reads TGTGCCACCAGCAGAGATGCAAGCGGGGGGGCCGTGCAGTTCTTC.